Listed here are 13 T cell receptor beta chains from one sample, sequenced in a study of CD8 T cells in ankylosing spondylitis. MiXCR was run by TCRdb on the 5' RACE reads, yielding one entry per CDR3 protein. The sample yields some 200,000 distinct CDR3 sequences, around 24% seen once. The sequenced sample consisted of blood, either unsorted or a sorted T cell fraction (not recorded which). The source is a male donor with ankylosing spondylitis or in good health (not recorded which).

This clonotype occurred many times. CDR3 protein: CASSEGSINEKLFF. The DNA of the CDR3 is TGCGCCAGCAGTGAGGGTTCGATCAATGAAAAACTGTTTTTT. The gene calls are TRBV5-1 and TRBJ1-4; D is unresolved. The CDR3 consists of 14 residues. Germline CDR1 is SGHRS and CDR2 is YFSETQ. V dropped 5 bases and J dropped 5 bases, with 13 bases sitting between them.

The rearrangement joins TRBV20-1 to TRBJ2-7; D remains unclear. The ends were cut back, 5 bases at V and 0 bases at J, with 17 bases in the middle. This CDR3 is built from 15 residues. Germline V gene lookup returns CDR1 DFQATT and CDR2 SNEGSKA (reference sequence). The CDR3 DNA sequence: TGCAGTGCTTCTAAGGACCGGGTTAGCTCCTACGAGCAGTACTTC. Translation: CSASKDRVSSYEQYF.

The rearrangement joins TRBV5-1 to TRBJ2-7, with D perhaps TRBD1 or TRBD2 (6 bases each). The CDR3 contains 14 residues. In germline, CDR1 is SGHRS, CDR2 YFSETQ. Trimming removed 0 bases from V and 1 base from J, with 8 bases in between. CDR3 DNA sequence: TGCGCCAGCAGCTTGGGGGGGGCGTCCTACGAGCAGTACTTC. It specifies CASSLGGASYEQYF.

This chain links TRBV10-3 with TRBJ1-6, with TRBD1 matching over 9 bases. V lost 11 bases and J lost 8; bases outside the gene matches: 7. CDR1 ENHRY and CDR2 SYGVKD come from the germline V gene. The CDR3 has 13 amino acids. The DNA for the CDR3 is TGTGCCTCGAGAGGGGACAGGGATTCACCCCTCCACTTT. Translating gives CASRGDRDSPLHF.

The V call is TRBV5-1, the J call TRBJ2-1; weak D call: TRBD1 (6 bases). The germline V gene encodes CDR1 SGHRS and CDR2 YFSETQ. The CDR3 is 15 amino acids. V lost 2 bases and J 0 bases, leaving 9 bases between the germline ends. The CDR3 is CASSFQGPSYNEQFF. The CDR3 DNA reads as TGCGCCAGCAGCTTTCAGGGGCCCTCCTACAATGAGCAGTTCTTC.

This clonotype was counted many times. This chain uses TRBV29-1 with TRBJ2-1, with 7 bases aligning to TRBD2. Losses at the gene ends were 0 bases for V and 3 bases for J; bases not matched to a gene: 8. Germline V gene data show CDR1 as SQVTM and CDR2 as ANQGSEA. This CDR3 is 16 amino acids long. The CDR3 sequence: CSVEDTASGHYNEQFF. For the CDR3, the DNA is TGCAGCGTTGAAGATACGGCTAGCGGCCACTACAATGAGCAGTTCTTC.

This clonotype was observed a single time. The chain couples TRBV7-9 to TRBJ2-3; the match to TRBD1 covers 7 bases. The germline gives CDR1 SEHNR, CDR2 FQNEAQ (reference sequence). Trimming cost V 5 bases and J 5 bases; bases outside gene matches: 7. The CDR3 sequence is 14 residues long. As DNA, the CDR3 is TGTGCCAGCAGCACCTCCAGGGGGAGAGATACGCAGTATTTT. Its protein is CASSTSRGRDTQYF.

This clonotype has just a few counts. The CDR3 region has the DNA TGCAGTGCCCCAGGGGGGAGTTCCTACGAGCAGTACTTC. It is translated as CSAPGGSSYEQYF. This chain joins TRBV20-1 and TRBJ2-7; TRBD1 might be the D (7 bases). The CDR3 is 13 amino acids. CDR1 is DFQATT and CDR2 is SNEGSKA in the germline V gene (reference sequence). Trimming took off 6 bases at V and 1 base at J, with 13 bases between the two ends.

This sequence joins TRBV4-1 and TRBJ2-1; D possibly matches TRBD1 or TRBD2 (6 bases each). The CDR3 is made up of 19 amino acids. Germline CDR1 reads MGHRA; CDR2 reads YSYEKL. The V and J ends lost 4 bases and 3 bases respectively, with 25 bases between them. CDR3 loop: CASSLRGTPGTPFYNEQFF. CDR3 sequence (DNA): TGCGCCAGCAGCCTTCGAGGGACTCCCGGGACACCTTTCTACAATGAGCAGTTCTTC.

This clonotype was counted many times. The V gene is TRBV10-3, the J gene TRBJ2-1; D call uncertain. The germline V and J ends were trimmed by 0 bases and 9 bases, with 6 bases remaining between them. The CDR3 contains 12 residues. CDR1 is ENHRY, CDR2 SYGVKD, per germline. CDR3 loop: CAISESRIEQFF. CDR3 DNA sequence: TGTGCCATCAGTGAGTCGCGGATTGAGCAGTTCTTC.

Many counts were recorded for this clonotype. The DNA is omitted, as the CDR3 cannot be located on it reliably, and the CDR3 follows TCRdb's listing. This chain uses TRBV11-3 with TRBJ2-2; TRBD2, the table's D call, was not compared with the DNA. The CDR3 is 17 residues long, counting both termini. The germline CDR1 and CDR2 sequences are SGHNT and YENEEA. CDR3 in amino acids: CASSLGTTSRTPGSCFF.

This clonotype was seen ten or more times. V is TRBV2 and J is TRBJ2-5, with no clear D. The V gene's germline CDR1 is SNHLY and CDR2 FYNNEI. Trimming removed 5 bases at V and 4 bases at J, with 2 bases between. The CDR3 is made up of 10 amino acids. DNA for the CDR3: TGTGCCAGCAGTTCAGAGACCCAGTACTTC. It is translated as CASSSETQYF.

This clonotype was seen many times. The genes are TRBV20-1 and TRBJ1-5, with TRBD1 as a possible D gene (5 bases). This CDR3 spans 13 amino acids. Germline lookup yields CDR1 DFQATT and CDR2 SNEGSKA (reference sequence). V was cut by 1 base and J by 4 bases, with 8 bases left in between. CDR3 loop: CSARGGDNQPQHF. CDR3 DNA sequence: TGCAGTGCTAGAGGAGGGGATAATCAGCCCCAGCATTTT.